This TCR beta chain was profiled in a study of CD4 T cells in relation to SARS-CoV-2 and coronaviruses. Study details: The HLA restriction of the shared crossreactive spike epitopes was mapped.

The length of the CDR3 is 15 residues. Germline CDR1 SGHAT, CDR2 FQDESV (reference sequence). Trimming stripped 3 bases from V and 2 bases from J, with 11 bases between. Before the COVID-19 pandemic, during about 2010-2019, CD4+ T cells were taken from unexposed donors. Study findings and constraints: According to naive versus memory sequencing, detected responses are memory recall, not newly primed. Monoreactive clones expanded significantly more to SARS-CoV-2 than crossreactive clones did.

Uncultured naive and memory CD4+ T cells supplied DNA for deep TCR-beta sequencing. The method was immunoSEQ multiplex PCR; TCRdb's version includes in-frame clones alone and lacks a portion of them. The table lists 65,000 or so clones, 87% of them singletons. As to this clone: The antigen is not known.

What was sequenced was memory CD4+ T cells from PBMCs. The origin of this receptor is a human donor in good health. The chain recombines TRBV11-1 with TRBJ1-3; D might be TRBD1 (5 bases). This CDR3 is CASSLIPGTGNTIYF. As DNA, the CDR3 is TGTGCCAGCAGCTTGATTCCAGGGACTGGAAACACCATATATTTT.